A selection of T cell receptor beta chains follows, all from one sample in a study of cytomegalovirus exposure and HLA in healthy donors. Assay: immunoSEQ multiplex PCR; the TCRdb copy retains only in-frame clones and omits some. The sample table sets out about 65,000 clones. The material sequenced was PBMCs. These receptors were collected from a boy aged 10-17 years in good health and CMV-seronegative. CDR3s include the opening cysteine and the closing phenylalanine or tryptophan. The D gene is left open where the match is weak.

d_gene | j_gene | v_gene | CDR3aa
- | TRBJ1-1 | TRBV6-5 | CASSDDRQGNTEAFF
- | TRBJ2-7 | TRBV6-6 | CASSPSGYEQYF
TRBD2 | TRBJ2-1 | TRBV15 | CATSRDLPGLAGGPIMNEQFF
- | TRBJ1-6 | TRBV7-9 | CASSLLEGHNSPLHF
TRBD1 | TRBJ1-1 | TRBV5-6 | CASSSRIGGPQQGVTEAFF
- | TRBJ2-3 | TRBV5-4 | CASSFGQTSTDTQYF
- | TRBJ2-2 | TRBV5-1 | CASSLARDRNTGELFF
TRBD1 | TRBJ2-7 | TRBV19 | CASRPGQDSYEQYF
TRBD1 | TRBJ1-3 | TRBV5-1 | CASSLAGTGSGNTIYF
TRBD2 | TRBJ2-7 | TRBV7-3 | CASSQLAGAGEQYF
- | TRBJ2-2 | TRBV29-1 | CSVPLEHGGELFF
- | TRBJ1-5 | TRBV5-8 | CASSLGEFNQPQHF
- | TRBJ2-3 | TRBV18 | CASSPPASTYTQYF
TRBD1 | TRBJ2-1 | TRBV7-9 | CASSLFGQGAENEQFF
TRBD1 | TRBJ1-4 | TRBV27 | CASKPGQGNEKLFF
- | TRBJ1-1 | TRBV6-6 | CASAVGYTEAFF
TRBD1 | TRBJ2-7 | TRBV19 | CASSIVPGQGVYEQYF
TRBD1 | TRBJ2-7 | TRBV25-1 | CASSGWDSARPYEQYF
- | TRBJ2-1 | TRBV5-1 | CASSLAGASYNEQFF
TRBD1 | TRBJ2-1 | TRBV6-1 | CASSGGQASSYNEQFF
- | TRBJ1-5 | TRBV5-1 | CASSYGGDQPQHF
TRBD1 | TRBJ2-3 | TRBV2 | CANGQGGADTQYF
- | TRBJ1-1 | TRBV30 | CACQGDTEAFF
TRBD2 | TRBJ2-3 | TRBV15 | CATSPISGGAVDTQYF
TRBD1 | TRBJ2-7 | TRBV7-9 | CASSVGTGGLYEQYF
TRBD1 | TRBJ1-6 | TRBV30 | CAWIAGGDSPLHF
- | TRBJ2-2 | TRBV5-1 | CASSSLQEGGTGELFF
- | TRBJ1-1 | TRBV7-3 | CASSLWQGTEAFF
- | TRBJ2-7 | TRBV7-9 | CASSLDTLGLYEQYF
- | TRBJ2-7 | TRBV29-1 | CSVGGGAYEQYF
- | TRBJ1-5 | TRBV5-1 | CASSLTGYSNQPQHF
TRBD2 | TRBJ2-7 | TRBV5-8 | CASSLGLAGGRLYEQYF
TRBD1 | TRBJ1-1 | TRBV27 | CASSLKGANTEAFF
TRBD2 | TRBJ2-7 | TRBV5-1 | CASSPGTNTYEQYF
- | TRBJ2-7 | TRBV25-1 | CASSEGDSSYEQYF
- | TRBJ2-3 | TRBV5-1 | CASSLGGTDTQYF
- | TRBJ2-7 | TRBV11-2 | CASSFNRAYEQYF
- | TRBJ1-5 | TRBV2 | CASSEPGQPQHF
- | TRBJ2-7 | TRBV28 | CASRLYRVGEQYF
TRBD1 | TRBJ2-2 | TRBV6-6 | CASSAGQGMDTGELFF